Sequencing of this T cell receptor beta chain was carried out in a study of blood T cell repertoires in COVID-19. Looked up from germline, CDR1 is SNHLY and CDR2 is FYNNEI. CDR3 size: 17 residues. V shed 6 bases and J shed 6 bases, with 24 bases lying between them. The repertoire was sequenced with immunoSEQ multiplex PCR; TCRdb's copy has only in-frame clones and lacks some. The table has roughly 230,000 clones, around 90% seen once. This clonotype originated in a man aged 25 to 40 in a cohort exposed to, infected with or recovered from COVID-19 (not recorded which). The sequencing sample was made of PBMCs or T cells enriched from blood (not recorded which). The J gene is TRBJ2-1, the V gene TRBV2; D might be TRBD2 (6 bases). CDR3 DNA: TGTGCCAGCAGAAGTCCAGGGACTTCCAAGGCGGGCAATGAGCAGTTCTTC. It encodes CASRSPGTSKAGNEQFF. Full variable domain (remainder filled in from reference TRBV2 and TRBJ2-1): EPEVTQTPSHQVTQMGQEVILRCVPISNHLYFYWYRQILGQKVEFLVSFYNNEISEKSEIFDDQFSVERPDGSNFTLKIRSTKLEDSAMYFCASRSPGTSKAGNEQFFGPGTRLTVL.